This TCR beta chain was retrieved from a study of cytomegalovirus exposure and HLA in healthy donors. PCR was performed using 60 Vbeta and 13 Jbeta primers. Libraries were prepared by immunoSEQ multiplex PCR; TCRdb keeps only in-frame clonotypes and omits some of them. The table includes 150,000 to 200,000 clones, over 65% detected once. CDR3 length equals 16 residues. Looked up from germline, CDR1 is MNHEY and CDR2 is SMNVEV (reference sequence). Trimming shortened V by 0 bases and J by 6 bases, and 15 bases separated the two germline ends. Sequenced material: PBMCs. The sequence derives from a man aged 18 to 29 in good health and CMV-seronegative. The rearrangement uses TRBV27 and TRBJ1-5, with a tentative D call TRBD1 (5 bases). CDR3 residues: CASSLSGGDLSQPQHF. The CDR3 coding sequence is TGTGCCAGCAGTTTATCGGGGGGGGACCTAAGTCAGCCCCAGCATTTT.